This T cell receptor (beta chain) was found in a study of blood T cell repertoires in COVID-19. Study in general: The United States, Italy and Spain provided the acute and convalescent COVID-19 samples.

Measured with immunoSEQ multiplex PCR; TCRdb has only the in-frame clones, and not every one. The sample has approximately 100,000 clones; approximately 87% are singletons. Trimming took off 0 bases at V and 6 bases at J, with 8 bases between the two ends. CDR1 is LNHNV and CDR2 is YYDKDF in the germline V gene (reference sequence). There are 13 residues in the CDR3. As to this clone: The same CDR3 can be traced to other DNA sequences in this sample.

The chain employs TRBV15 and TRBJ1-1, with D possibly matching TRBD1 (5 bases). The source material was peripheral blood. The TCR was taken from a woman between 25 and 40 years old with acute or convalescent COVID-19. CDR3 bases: TGTGCCACCAGCAGAGATCAGGGCTCTGAAGCTTTCTTT. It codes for CATSRDQGSEAFF.